A single sample is the source of the 7 T cell receptor beta chains below, sequenced in a study of cytomegalovirus exposure and HLA in healthy donors. The PCR was carried out with 60 Vbeta primers and 13 Jbeta primers. Profiling relied on immunoSEQ multiplex PCR, and the TCRdb table lists in-frame clones only, not all of them. This table has 130,000 to 150,000 clones, 70% to 85% appearing once. Specimen: PBMCs. These receptors were taken from a male donor in good health and CMV-seronegative.

The rearrangement joins TRBV9 to TRBJ2-2; possible D gene TRBD2, 5 bases. The CDR3 has 13 residues. Germline CDR1 reads SGDLS; CDR2 reads YYNGEE. Trimming took off 0 bases at V and 7 bases at J, with 7 bases between the two ends. The CDR3 spells CASSVDGGGELFF. The CDR3 DNA follows: TGTGCCAGCAGCGTAGACGGAGGCGGGGAGCTGTTTTTT. The entire variable domain, with the rest obtained from reference TRBV9 and TRBJ2-2, is as follows: DSGVTQTPKHLITATGQRVTLRCSPRSGDLSVYWYQQSLDQGLQFLIQYYNGEERAKGNILERFSAQQFPDLHSELNLSSLELGDSALYFCASSVDGGGELFFGEGSRLTVL.

The rearrangement uses TRBV25-1 and TRBJ2-2, with D hard to call. Germline V gives CDR1 MGHDK, CDR2 SYGVNS. Trimming shortened V by 9 bases and J by 4 bases, and 12 bases separated the two germline ends. The CDR3 has 13 residues. The CDR3 DNA sequence: TGTGCCAGTGAGCGCATGGGCACCGGGGAGCTGTTTTTT. The encoded protein is CASERMGTGELFF. The whole variable domain, filled in from reference TRBV25-1 and TRBJ2-2, reads EADIYQTPRYLVIGTGKKITLECSQTMGHDKMYWYQQDPGMELHLIHYSYGVNSTEKGDLSSESTVSRIRTEHFPLTLESARPSHTSQYLCASERMGTGELFFGEGSRLTVL.

CDR3 protein: CASSTPENTEAFF. DNA of the CDR3: TGTGCCAGCAGCACTCCAGAGAACACTGAAGCTTTCTTT. This chain joins TRBV21-1 and TRBJ1-1; the D call in the table, TRBD1, was not verified against the DNA. TRBV21-1 is designated a pseudogene. The CDR3 extends over 13 amino acids.

The CDR3 protein is CTSSQAGQARDQPQHF. CDR3 nucleotide sequence: TGCACCAGCAGCCAAGCGGGACAGGCTAGGGATCAGCCCCAGCATTTT. The chain uses TRBV1 and TRBJ1-5; the table's D call TRBD1 went unverified against the DNA. TRBV1 is labeled a pseudogene. This CDR3 has 16 residues.

This chain links TRBV19 with TRBJ1-5; TRBD1 might be the D (5 bases). This CDR3 region has 13 residues. Trimming removed 5 bases at V and 4 bases at J, with 9 bases between. Germline values: CDR1 LNHDA, CDR2 SQIVND (reference sequence). CDR3 sequence (DNA): TGTGCCAGTAGTGGGGCTCTGAATCAGCCCCAGCATTTT. As protein: CASSGALNQPQHF.

The gene calls are TRBV7-2 and TRBJ2-3; 8 bases line up with TRBD1. V lost 6 bases to trimming and J lost 6 bases; unmatched junction nucleotides: 5. The CDR3 is made up of 13 amino acids. Germline CDR1 is SGHTA and CDR2 is FQGNSA. The DNA of the CDR3 is TGTGCCAGCAGTTCCGGACAGGGCGATACGCAGTATTTT. Its protein product is CASSSGQGDTQYF.

The chain is built from TRBV9 and TRBJ2-3; weak D call: TRBD1 (5 bases). V lost 0 bases and J 5 bases, leaving 13 bases between the germline ends. The CDR3 runs 15 residues. The germline CDR1 and CDR2 sequences are SGDLS and YYNGEE. CDR3 in amino acids: CASSVDGREVDTQYF. The DNA for the CDR3 is TGTGCCAGCAGCGTAGACGGCAGGGAAGTAGATACGCAGTATTTT.